This T cell receptor beta chain was found in a study of T cells in Graves' hyperthyroidism and ophthalmopathy. Study conclusions and caveats: Most clonotypes expanded in thyroid above 0.001 were likewise present in blood.

In patients aged 18 to 65, hyperthyroidism was newly diagnosed, with duration under 2 months. Those patients with uncontrolled infection, other autoimmune disease, pregnancy or lactation were excluded. The PBMCs were sourced from fresh peripheral blood (about 10 ml). RNA transcripts yielded amplified TCR beta CDR3 regions. The HTBI primer set was used in a first-round RT-PCR of the TCR CDR3. TCRdb called the multiplex PCR reads again in MiXCR, with one record for every CDR3 protein. The table records under 350,000 distinct CDR3 sequences, roughly 21% of them present only once. To note about this clonotype: Its antigen is not identified.

The sequenced material came from blood. The clonotype was recovered from a woman between 45 and 65 years old with Graves' hyperthyroidism.

CDR3: CASSYRGATEAFF. CDR3 nucleotide sequence: TGTGCCAGCAGTTACAGGGGGGCGACTGAAGCTTTCTTT. The chain combines TRBV6-5 with TRBJ1-1; tentatively, D is TRBD1 (6 bases). CDR1 MNHEY and CDR2 SVGAGI come from the germline V gene. The CDR3 consists of 13 residues. V shed 2 bases and J shed 5 bases, with 9 bases lying between them.